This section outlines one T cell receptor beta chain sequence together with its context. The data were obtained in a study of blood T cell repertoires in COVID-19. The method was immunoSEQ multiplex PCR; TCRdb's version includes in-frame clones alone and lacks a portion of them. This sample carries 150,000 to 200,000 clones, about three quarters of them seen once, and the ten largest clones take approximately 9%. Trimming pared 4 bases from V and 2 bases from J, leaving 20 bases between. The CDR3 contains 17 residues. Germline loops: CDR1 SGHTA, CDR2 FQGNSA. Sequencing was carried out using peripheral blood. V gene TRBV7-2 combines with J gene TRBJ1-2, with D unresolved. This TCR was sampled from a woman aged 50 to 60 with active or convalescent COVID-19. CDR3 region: CASSSTAGSFGNYGYTF. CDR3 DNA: TGTGCCAGCAGCTCCACAGCCGGCAGTTTCGGAAACTATGGCTACACCTTC.